The 30 T cell receptor beta chains presented below share a single source sample, sequenced in a study of CD8 T cells in ankylosing spondylitis (TCRdb year 2017). Libraries came from 5' RACE. The sequencer listed for this sample is Illumina HiSeq 2500. TCRdb reran the public reads through fastp at Q25 and MiXCR, keeping productive beta chains. Each CDR3 protein appears once, grouped with its most common genes and DNA. The sample contains around 180,000 distinct CDR3 sequences, 18% of them found a single time. The ten largest clones take up more than 3.5% of the sample. Sequencing was performed on blood, either unsorted or a sorted T cell fraction (not recorded which). The receptors derive from a male donor under 30 with ankylosing spondylitis or in good health (not recorded which). Donor details come from another sample of the same person, matched by shared clones.

This clonotype was counted at least ten times. The chain links TRBV5-1 to TRBJ2-1; 12 bases line up with TRBD1. There are 15 residues in the CDR3. Germline V CDR1 and CDR2: SGHRS, YFSETQ. V lost 4 bases and J lost 7; bases outside the gene matches: 6. The chain's CDR3 is CASSPGDRGRNEQFF. The CDR3 coding sequence is TGCGCCAGCAGCCCGGGGGACAGGGGGCGGAATGAGCAGTTCTTC.

This clonotype was detected many times. V usage is TRBV10-3 and J usage is TRBJ2-1; D might be TRBD1 or TRBD2, each matching 5 bases. Germline lookup yields CDR1 ENHRY and CDR2 SYGVKD. The V end lost 3 bases, the J end lost 6 bases, and 21 bases lay between the germline ends. The CDR3 runs 17 residues. The CDR3 here is CAISELGVDPRGNEQFF. The DNA of the CDR3 is TGTGCCATCAGTGAACTGGGTGTCGATCCGAGGGGCAATGAGCAGTTCTTC.

This clonotype was found many times. The gene calls are TRBV7-2 and TRBJ2-3; D gene unclear. The germline CDR1 and CDR2 sequences are SGHTA and FQGNSA. CDR3 size: 11 residues. The ends were cut back, 5 bases at V and 7 bases at J, with 7 bases in the middle. The DNA for the CDR3 is TGTGCCAGCAGCCGGGCTCATACGCAGTATTTT. This sequence encodes CASSRAHTQYF.

This clonotype was recorded at least ten times. This sequence joins TRBV12-3 or TRBV12-4 and TRBJ2-3; 9 bases align to TRBD2. The CDR3 runs 15 residues. J lost 6 bases, V lost 3 bases, and 7 bases had no gene match. CDR3 DNA: TGTGCCAGCAGTTTCGCCGGGACTAGCTCGGATACGCAGTATTTT. It specifies CASSFAGTSSDTQYF.

The chain has TRBV12-3 or TRBV12-4 and TRBJ2-1; 8 bases agree with TRBD2. The CDR3 has 16 residues. Trimming cost V 6 bases and J 5 bases; bases outside gene matches: 12. CDR3 loop: CASRESRLAHNNEQFF. The CDR3 bases are TGTGCCAGCAGGGAAAGCAGACTAGCGCACAACAATGAGCAGTTCTTC.

This clonotype was seen many times. The V gene is TRBV12-3 or TRBV12-4, the J gene TRBJ2-2; TRBD2 matches 8 bases. V shed 5 bases and J 2 bases; nucleotides not matched to a gene: 7. The length of the CDR3 is 16 residues. The CDR3 sequence is CASSLDLAGNTGELFF. In nucleotides, the CDR3 is TGTGCCAGCAGTCTCGACCTAGCGGGCAACACCGGGGAGCTGTTTTTT.

The table lists this clonotype with many counts. The rearrangement uses TRBV5-1 and TRBJ2-6; the D is unclear. Trimming took off 3 bases at V and 0 bases at J, with 16 bases between the two ends. Germline V gene lookup returns CDR1 SGHRS and CDR2 YFSETQ. The CDR3 runs to 18 residues. The CDR3 DNA is TGCGCCAGCAGCTGGACCGCCTGGATCAACTCTGGGGCCAACGTCCTGACTTTC. Amino acids: CASSWTAWINSGANVLTF.

The sample holds many counts of this clonotype. This chain joins TRBV12-5 and TRBJ2-1, with 7 positions matching TRBD2. V lost 6 bases to trimming and J lost 6 bases; unmatched junction nucleotides: 5. This CDR3 is 13 amino acids long. The germline gives CDR1 LGHNT, CDR2 FRNRAP. CDR3 sequence reads: CASGHGRINEQFF. The CDR3 DNA is TGTGCTAGTGGCCACGGGAGGATCAATGAGCAGTTCTTC.

The table lists this clonotype with many counts. The chain carries TRBV5-1 and TRBJ2-1; 9 bases fit TRBD1. V lost 4 bases, J lost 13 bases, and 3 bases stayed unmatched. This CDR3 has 11 amino acids. Germline CDR1 SGHRS, CDR2 YFSETQ. This CDR3 is CASSPDRGQFF. CDR3 bases: TGCGCCAGCAGCCCGGACAGGGGCCAGTTCTTC. The variable domain in full, completed from reference TRBV5-1 and TRBJ2-1, reads KAGVTQTPRYLIKTRGQQVTLSCSPISGHRSVSWYQQTPGQGLQFLFEYFSETQRNKGNFPGRFSGRQFSNSRSEMNVSTLELGDSALYLCASSPDRGQFFGPGTRLTVL.

The V call is TRBV6-4, the J call TRBJ2-1, with 12 bases lining up with TRBD2. Losses at the gene ends were 5 bases for V and 2 bases for J; bases not matched to a gene: 7. The CDR3 covers 17 residues. CDR1 is MRHNA and CDR2 is SNTAGT in the germline V gene. The CDR3 region is CASSRSPSGRAYNEQFF. CDR3 sequence (DNA): TGTGCCAGCAGTCGATCCCCTAGCGGGAGGGCCTACAATGAGCAGTTCTTC.

This clonotype came up many times. The rearrangement links TRBV5-1 to TRBJ2-7; no definite D call. V gave up 0 bases and J gave up 6 bases, with 10 bases separating them. CDR1 and CDR2 (germline): SGHRS, YFSETQ. The length of the CDR3 is 13 residues. The CDR3 is CASSLDLLLEQYF. In DNA form, the CDR3 reads TGCGCCAGCAGCTTGGATTTACTCCTCGAGCAGTACTTC.

This clonotype was counted at least ten times. V gene TRBV18 combines with J gene TRBJ2-7; D is undetermined. The CDR3 totals 13 residues. The V gene's germline CDR1 is KGHSH and CDR2 LQKENI. Trimming took off 0 bases at V and 2 bases at J, with 5 bases between the two ends. CDR3 in DNA: TGTGCCAGCTCACCACCGACTGCCTACGAGCAGTACTTC. Protein: CASSPPTAYEQYF.

This clonotype was counted ten times or more. The rearrangement joins TRBV5-5 to TRBJ2-3; the D is unclear. CDR1 is SGHKS and CDR2 is YYEKEE in the germline V gene (reference sequence). Trimming shortened V by 3 bases and J by 0 bases, and 5 bases separated the two germline ends. The CDR3 has 13 residues. CDR3 amino acids: CASSSPSTDTQYF. The CDR3 coding sequence is TGTGCCAGCAGCTCCCCTAGCACAGATACGCAGTATTTT.

This clonotype has a count of ten or more. V usage is TRBV7-2 and J usage is TRBJ2-3; D is possibly TRBD1 or TRBD2 (5 bases each). Germline CDR1 reads SGHTA; CDR2 reads FQGNSA. The CDR3 consists of 13 residues. Trimming removed 5 bases from V and 11 bases from J, with 17 bases in between. This CDR3 reads CASSRGTPEGQYF. CDR3 bases: TGTGCCAGCAGCCGTGGGACCCCCGAGGGGCAGTATTTT. Combining the CDR3 with reference TRBV7-2 and TRBJ2-3 gives the whole variable domain GAGVSQSPSNKVTEKGKDVELRCDPISGHTALYWYRQSLGQGLEFLIYFQGNSAPDKSGLPSDRFSAERTGGSVSTLTIQRTQQEDSAVYLCASSRGTPEGQYFGPGTRLTVL.

This clonotype was picked up many times. The V gene is TRBV27, the J gene TRBJ1-1, with unresolved D. There are 13 residues in the CDR3. Germline CDR1 reads MNHEY; CDR2 reads SMNVEV (reference sequence). The V end was cut by 3 bases, the J end by 0 bases, with 5 bases between. CDR3 region: CASSLLMNTEAFF. DNA of the CDR3: TGTGCCAGCAGTTTGTTGATGAACACTGAAGCTTTCTTT.

This clonotype was detected many times. The genes are TRBV6-2 or TRBV6-3 and TRBJ2-2, with D uncertain. CDR3 size: 14 residues. V dropped 1 base and J dropped 1 base, with 4 bases sitting between them. Germline V CDR1 and CDR2: MNHEY, SVGEGT. The CDR3 DNA is TGTGCCAGCAGTTACTTCGGGAACACCGGGGAGCTGTTTTTT. Translation gives CASSYFGNTGELFF.

This chain uses TRBV29-1 with TRBJ2-1; 7 bases fit TRBD1. The CDR3 spans 12 residues. V shed 6 bases, J shed 5 bases, and the junction held 4 bases outside the gene matches. The germline V gene encodes CDR1 SQVTM and CDR2 ANQGSEA. CDR3 in amino acids: CSVTGLNNEQFF. DNA of the CDR3: TGCAGCGTGACAGGGCTGAACAATGAGCAGTTCTTC.

This clonotype was seen at least ten times. V and J are TRBV12-3 or TRBV12-4 and TRBJ2-1; perhaps TRBD1 as D (5 bases). V was pared by 5 bases and J by 6 bases, with 8 bases between. The CDR3 consists of 12 residues. CDR3: CASSPGFNEQFF. The CDR3 DNA reads TGTGCCAGCAGTCCAGGGTTCAATGAGCAGTTCTTC.

This clonotype turned up a few times. The chain links TRBV7-9 to TRBJ1-2; 10 nucleotides line up with TRBD1. The CDR3 consists of 11 residues. V was clipped by 8 bases and J by 8 bases; unmatched bases: 2. Germline lookup yields CDR1 SEHNR and CDR2 FQNEAQ (reference sequence). CDR3 amino acids: CASGTGEGYTF. The CDR3 DNA is TGTGCCAGCGGGACAGGGGAAGGCTACACCTTC. Filled out from reference TRBV7-9 and TRBJ1-2, the complete variable domain reads DTGVSQNPRHKITKRGQNVTFRCDPISEHNRLYWYRQTLGQGPEFLTYFQNEAQLEKSRLLSDRFSAERPKGSFSTLEIQRTEQGDSAMYLCASGTGEGYTFGSGTRLTVV.

This clonotype occurred many times. The rearrangement links TRBV20-1 to TRBJ2-7; 10 bases agree with TRBD2. J gave up 1 base and V 3 bases, and 6 bases lay outside the gene matches. CDR3 length equals 15 residues. The germline gives CDR1 DFQATT, CDR2 SNEGSKA (reference sequence). This chain's CDR3 is CSASPVAGGSYEQYF. CDR3 nucleotides: TGCAGTGCTAGCCCCGTAGCGGGAGGATCCTACGAGCAGTACTTC.

The chain combines TRBV11-3 with TRBJ1-3; D is perhaps TRBD1 (5 bases). Deletions cut 6 bases from V and 2 bases from J, with 11 bases between. The CDR3 is 14 amino acids. The V gene's germline CDR1 is SGHNT and CDR2 YENEEA. CDR3 nucleotides: TGTGCCAGCAGAGATTGGGGCCCTGGAAACACCATATATTTT. This sequence encodes CASRDWGPGNTIYF.

There are many counts of this clonotype. The rearrangement uses TRBV5-1 and TRBJ2-3; 11 bases are shared with TRBD1. The length of the CDR3 is 14 residues. V was clipped by 4 bases and J by 6 bases; unmatched bases: 4. Germline CDR1 is SGHRS and CDR2 is YFSETQ. In DNA, the CDR3 is TGCGCCAGCAGCCGCCGGGACAGGGGGGATACGCAGTATTTT. This encodes CASSRRDRGDTQYF.

This clonotype was detected many times. The J gene is TRBJ2-1, the V gene TRBV4-2, with D possibly matching TRBD1 (6 bases). The V and J ends lost 6 bases and 3 bases respectively, with 12 bases between them. The CDR3 runs 14 residues. Germline assignment: CDR1 LGHNA and CDR2 YNFKEQ. The CDR3 region is CASRPKDSYNEQFF. In DNA form, the CDR3 reads TGTGCCAGCAGACCTAAGGACAGCTACAATGAGCAGTTCTTC.

This clonotype was counted at least ten times. The chain has TRBV21-1 and TRBJ2-3; the DNA was not used to check the table's D call, TRBD1. TRBV21-1 is classified as a pseudogene. The CDR3 consists of 16 residues. CDR3 DNA: TGTGCCAGCAGCAATCAGGGGGCTTCTGGCACAGATACGCAGTATTTT. Translation gives CASSNQGASGTDTQYF.

This clonotype occurred many times. The chain joins TRBV21-1 to TRBJ2-3. TRBV21-1 is given as a pseudogene. This CDR3 spans 13 amino acids. CDR3 nucleotide sequence: TGTGCCAGCAGCAGGCATGTAGTGGATACGCAGTATTTT. This sequence encodes CASSRHVVDTQYF.

This clonotype was counted at least ten times. The chain carries TRBV29-1 and TRBJ2-1; 8 bases align to TRBD1. CDR3 length: 12 residues. Germline assignment: CDR1 SQVTM and CDR2 ANQGSEA. Trimming took 7 bases from V and 2 from J; bases not matched to a gene: 1. The CDR3 bases are TGCAGCGCGGACAGGGCCTACAATGAGCAGTTCTTC. It specifies CSADRAYNEQFF.

The gene calls are TRBV12-3 or TRBV12-4 and TRBJ1-3; D gene unclear. Trimming took 3 bases from V and 9 from J, leaving 15 bases between them. The CDR3 runs to 14 residues. The CDR3: CASSLTNNKGTIYF. CDR3 DNA sequence: TGTGCCAGCAGTTTGACCAACAACAAGGGCACCATATATTTT.

In its sample, this clonotype was seen many times. This rearrangement joins TRBV12-3 or TRBV12-4 to TRBJ2-6; 9 bases match TRBD1. The V segment lost 7 bases and the J segment 2 bases; nucleotides outside the gene matches: 9. This CDR3 has 17 amino acids. CDR3 coding DNA: TGTGCCAGCACCTCCGACAGGGGGGCACCTGGGGCCAACGTCCTGACTTTC. Protein product: CASTSDRGAPGANVLTF.

This clonotype was counted ten times or more. The chain employs TRBV6-5 and TRBJ1-1; D is uncertain. Germline loops: CDR1 MNHEY, CDR2 SVGAGI. The CDR3 sequence is 14 residues long. The V end was cut by 5 bases, the J end by 6 bases, with 16 bases between. In nucleotides, the CDR3 is TGTGCCAGCAGTCTCTCCGGAAACCTCCCTGAAGCTTTCTTT. Translating it yields CASSLSGNLPEAFF.

In its sample, this clonotype was seen many times. The chain is built from TRBV9 and TRBJ1-1, with D maybe TRBD1 (6 bases). Germline CDR1 and CDR2: SGDLS and YYNGEE. Trimming removed 0 bases from V and 1 base from J, with 10 bases in between. This CDR3 region has 15 residues. CDR3 region: CASSVDPGQNTEAFF. Written as DNA, the CDR3 is TGTGCCAGCAGCGTAGATCCGGGACAGAACACTGAAGCTTTCTTT.